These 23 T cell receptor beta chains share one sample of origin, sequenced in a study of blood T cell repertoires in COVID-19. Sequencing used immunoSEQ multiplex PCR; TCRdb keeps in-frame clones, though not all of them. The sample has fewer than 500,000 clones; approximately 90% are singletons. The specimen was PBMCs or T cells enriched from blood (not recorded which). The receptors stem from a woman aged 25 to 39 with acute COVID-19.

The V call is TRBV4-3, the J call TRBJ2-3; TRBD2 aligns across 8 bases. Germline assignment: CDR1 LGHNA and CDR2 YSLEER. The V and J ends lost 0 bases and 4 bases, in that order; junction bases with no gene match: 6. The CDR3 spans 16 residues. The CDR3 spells CASSQEGTRRSDTQYF. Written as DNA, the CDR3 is TGCGCCAGCAGCCAAGAAGGGACTAGGCGATCAGATACGCAGTATTTT.

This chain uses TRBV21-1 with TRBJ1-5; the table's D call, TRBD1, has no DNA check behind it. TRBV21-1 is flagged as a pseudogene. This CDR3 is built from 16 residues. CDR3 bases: TGTGCCAGCAGCACTACTAACAGGGTTAGCAATCAGCCCCAGCATTTT. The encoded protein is CASSTTNRVSNQPQHF.

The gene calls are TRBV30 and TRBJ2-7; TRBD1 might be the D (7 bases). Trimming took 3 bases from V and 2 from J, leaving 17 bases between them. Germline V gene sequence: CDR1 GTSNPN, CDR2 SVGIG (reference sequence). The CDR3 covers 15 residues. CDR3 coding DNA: TGTGCCTGGAGACCAGGGGGGACGGTCACCTACGAGCAGTACTTC. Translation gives CAWRPGGTVTYEQYF.

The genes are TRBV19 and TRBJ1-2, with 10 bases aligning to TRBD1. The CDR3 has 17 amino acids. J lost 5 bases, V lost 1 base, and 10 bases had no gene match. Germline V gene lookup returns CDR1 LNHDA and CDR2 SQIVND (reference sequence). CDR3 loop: CASSIGAGTGALYGYTF. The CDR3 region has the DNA TGTGCCAGTAGTATAGGGGCCGGGACAGGGGCCCTTTATGGCTACACCTTC.

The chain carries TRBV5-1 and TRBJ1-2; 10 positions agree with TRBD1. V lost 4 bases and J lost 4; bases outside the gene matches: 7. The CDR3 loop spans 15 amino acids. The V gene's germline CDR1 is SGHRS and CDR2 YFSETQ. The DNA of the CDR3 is TGCGCCAGCAGCACGGGGACAGGGGAAACCTATGGCTACACCTTC. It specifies CASSTGTGETYGYTF.

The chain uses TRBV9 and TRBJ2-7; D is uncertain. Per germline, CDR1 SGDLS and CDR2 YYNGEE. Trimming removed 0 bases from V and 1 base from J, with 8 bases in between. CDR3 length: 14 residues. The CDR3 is CASSVAGPSYEQYF. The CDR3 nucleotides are TGTGCCAGCAGCGTAGCCGGTCCGTCCTACGAGCAGTACTTC.

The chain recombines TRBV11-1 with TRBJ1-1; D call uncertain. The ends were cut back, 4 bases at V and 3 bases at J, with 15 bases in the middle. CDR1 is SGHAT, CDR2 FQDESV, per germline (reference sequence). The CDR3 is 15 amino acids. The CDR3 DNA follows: TGTGCCAGCAGCTATTACTCGGCGGGTGACACTGAAGCTTTCTTT. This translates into CASSYYSAGDTEAFF.

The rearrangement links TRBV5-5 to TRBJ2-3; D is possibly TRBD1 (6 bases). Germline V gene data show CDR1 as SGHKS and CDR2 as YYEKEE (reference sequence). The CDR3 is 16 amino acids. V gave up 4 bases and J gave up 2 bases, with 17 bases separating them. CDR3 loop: CASSTRQADFTDTQYF. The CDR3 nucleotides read TGTGCCAGCAGCACCCGACAGGCCGATTTCACAGATACGCAGTATTTT.

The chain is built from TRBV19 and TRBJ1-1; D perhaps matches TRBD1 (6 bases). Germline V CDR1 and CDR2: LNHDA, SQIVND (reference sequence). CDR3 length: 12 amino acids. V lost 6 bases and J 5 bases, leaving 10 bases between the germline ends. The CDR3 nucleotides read TGTGCCAGTAGCCGGACAGAGACTGAAGCTTTCTTT. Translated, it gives CASSRTETEAFF. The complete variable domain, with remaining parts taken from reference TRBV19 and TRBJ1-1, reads DGGITQSPKYLFRKEGQNVTLSCEQNLNHDAMYWYRQDPGQGLRLIYYSQIVNDFQKGDIAEGYSVSREKKESFPLTVTSAQKNPTAFYLCASSRTETEAFFGQGTRLTVV.

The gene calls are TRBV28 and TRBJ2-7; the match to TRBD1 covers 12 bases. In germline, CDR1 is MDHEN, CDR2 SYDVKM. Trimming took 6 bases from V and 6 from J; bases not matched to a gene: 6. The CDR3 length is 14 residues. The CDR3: CASRGTGGAGEQYF. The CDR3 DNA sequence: TGTGCCAGCAGAGGGACAGGGGGCGCGGGCGAGCAGTACTTC.

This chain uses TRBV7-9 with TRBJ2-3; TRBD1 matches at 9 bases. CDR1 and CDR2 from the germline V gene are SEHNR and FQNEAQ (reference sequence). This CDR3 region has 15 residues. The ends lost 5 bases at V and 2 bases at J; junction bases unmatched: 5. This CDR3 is CASSQTGGATDTQYF. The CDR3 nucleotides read TGTGCCAGCAGCCAGACAGGGGGTGCCACAGATACGCAGTATTTT.

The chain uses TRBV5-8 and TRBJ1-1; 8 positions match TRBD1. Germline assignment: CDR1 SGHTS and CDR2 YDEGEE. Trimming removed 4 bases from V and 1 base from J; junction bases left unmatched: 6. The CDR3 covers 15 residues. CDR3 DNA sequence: TGTGCCAGCAGCCTGACCGGGACAGGGAACACTGAAGCTTTCTTT. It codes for CASSLTGTGNTEAFF.

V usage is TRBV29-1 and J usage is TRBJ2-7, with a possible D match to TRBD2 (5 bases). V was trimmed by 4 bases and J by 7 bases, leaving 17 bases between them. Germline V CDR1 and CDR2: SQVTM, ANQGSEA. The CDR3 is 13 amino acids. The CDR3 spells CSVAGLDPLEQYF. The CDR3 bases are TGCAGCGTTGCAGGACTGGACCCTCTAGAGCAGTACTTC.

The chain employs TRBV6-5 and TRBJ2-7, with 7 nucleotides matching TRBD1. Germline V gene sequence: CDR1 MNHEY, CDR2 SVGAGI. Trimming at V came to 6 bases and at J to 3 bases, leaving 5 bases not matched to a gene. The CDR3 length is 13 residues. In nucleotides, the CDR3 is TGTGCCAGCAGCGGACAGGCGAACTACGAGCAGTACTTC. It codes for CASSGQANYEQYF.

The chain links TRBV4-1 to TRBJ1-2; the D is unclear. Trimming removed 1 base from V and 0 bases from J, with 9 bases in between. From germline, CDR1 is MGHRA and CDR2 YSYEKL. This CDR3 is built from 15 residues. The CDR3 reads CASSQAPTPNYGYTF. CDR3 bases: TGCGCCAGCAGCCAAGCCCCCACACCTAACTATGGCTACACCTTC.

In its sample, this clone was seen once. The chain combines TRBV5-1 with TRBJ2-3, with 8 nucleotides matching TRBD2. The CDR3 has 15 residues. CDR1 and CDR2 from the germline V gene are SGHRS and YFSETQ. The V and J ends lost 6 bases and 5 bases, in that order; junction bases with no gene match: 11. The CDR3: CASTPVGGGQDTQYF. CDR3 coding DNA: TGCGCCAGCACCCCGGTAGGCGGGGGGCAAGATACGCAGTATTTT.

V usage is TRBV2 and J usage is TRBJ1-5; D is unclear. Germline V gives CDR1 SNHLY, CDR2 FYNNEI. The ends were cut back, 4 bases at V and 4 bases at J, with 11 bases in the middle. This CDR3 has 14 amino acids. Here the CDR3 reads CASSAGLGNQPQHF. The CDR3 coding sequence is TGTGCCAGCAGTGCGGGGTTGGGGAATCAGCCCCAGCATTTT.

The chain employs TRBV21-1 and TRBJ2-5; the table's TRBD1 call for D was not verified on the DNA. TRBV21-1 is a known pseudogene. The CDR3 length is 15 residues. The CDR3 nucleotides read TGTGCCAGCAGCAAGGGCAGGGGGCAAAAAGAGACCCAGTACTTC. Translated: CASSKGRGQKETQYF.

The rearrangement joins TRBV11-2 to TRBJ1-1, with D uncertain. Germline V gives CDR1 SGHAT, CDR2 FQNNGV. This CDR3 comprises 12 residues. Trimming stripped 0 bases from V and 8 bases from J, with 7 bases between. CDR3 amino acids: CASSLDGREAFF. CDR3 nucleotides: TGTGCCAGCAGCTTAGACGGGAGGGAAGCTTTCTTT.

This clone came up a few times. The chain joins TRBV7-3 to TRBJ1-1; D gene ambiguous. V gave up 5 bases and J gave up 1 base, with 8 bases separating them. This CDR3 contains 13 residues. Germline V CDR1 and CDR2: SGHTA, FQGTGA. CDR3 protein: CASSQTKNTEAFF. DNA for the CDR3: TGTGCCAGCAGCCAAACAAAGAACACTGAAGCTTTCTTT.

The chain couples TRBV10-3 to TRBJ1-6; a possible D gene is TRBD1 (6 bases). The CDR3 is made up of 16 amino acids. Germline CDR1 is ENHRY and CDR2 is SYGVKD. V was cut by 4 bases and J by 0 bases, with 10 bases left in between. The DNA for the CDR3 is TGTGCCATCAGTGGAGGGGGACCCTCCTATAATTCACCCCTCCACTTT. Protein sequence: CAISGGGPSYNSPLHF.

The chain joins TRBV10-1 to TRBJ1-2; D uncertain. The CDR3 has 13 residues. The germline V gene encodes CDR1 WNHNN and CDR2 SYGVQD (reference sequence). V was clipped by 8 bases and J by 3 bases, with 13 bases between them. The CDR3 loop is CASCGGSDYGYTF. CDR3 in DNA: TGCGCCAGCTGTGGAGGTTCTGACTATGGCTACACCTTC.

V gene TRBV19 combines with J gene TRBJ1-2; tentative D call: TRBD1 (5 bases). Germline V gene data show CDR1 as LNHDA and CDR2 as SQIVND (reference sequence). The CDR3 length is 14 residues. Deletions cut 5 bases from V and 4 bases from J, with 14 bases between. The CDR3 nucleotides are TGTGCCAGTAGTCCCGGCCCAGGGCCCTATGGCTACACCTTC. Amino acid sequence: CASSPGPGPYGYTF.